What follows are 2 T cell receptor beta chains derived from one specimen sequenced in a study of cytomegalovirus exposure and HLA in healthy donors. The study ran its PCR with 60 Vbeta and 13 Jbeta primers. Some clones are missing from TCRdb's copy, which holds only in-frame ones; the method was immunoSEQ multiplex PCR. The data hold 80,000 or so clones, with roughly 75% observed a single time. Sequencing was done on a sample of PBMCs. All receptors come from a woman in her forties in good health and CMV-seronegative.

The table lists this clone with a count of one. The rearrangement joins TRBV6-6 to TRBJ2-5; TRBD2 matches at 8 bases. The CDR3 is 15 residues long. The germline gives CDR1 MNHNY, CDR2 SVGAGI (reference sequence). V lost 6 bases, J lost 1 base, and 7 bases stayed unmatched. The CDR3 DNA is TGTGCCAGCAGCCCCCGGCTAGCGGGCCAAGAGACCCAGTACTTC. Protein sequence: CASSPRLAGQETQYF.

The chain carries TRBV9 and TRBJ2-2, with D maybe TRBD2 (5 bases). Germline lookup yields CDR1 SGDLS and CDR2 YYNGEE. Trimming removed 5 bases at V and 4 bases at J, with 15 bases between. This CDR3 has 15 residues. This CDR3 is CASRERESVTGELFF. CDR3 nucleotide sequence: TGTGCCAGCAGAGAAAGGGAGTCGGTCACCGGGGAGCTGTTTTTT.